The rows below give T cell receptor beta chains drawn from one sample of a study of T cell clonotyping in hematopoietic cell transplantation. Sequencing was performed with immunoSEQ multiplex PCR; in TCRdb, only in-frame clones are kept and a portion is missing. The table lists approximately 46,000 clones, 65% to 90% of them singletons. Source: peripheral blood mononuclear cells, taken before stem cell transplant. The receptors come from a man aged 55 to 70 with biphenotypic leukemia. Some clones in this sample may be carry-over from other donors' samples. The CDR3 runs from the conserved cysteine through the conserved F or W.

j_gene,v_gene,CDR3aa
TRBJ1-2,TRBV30,CAWSVGGDYGYTF
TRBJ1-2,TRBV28,CASSFRFYGYTF
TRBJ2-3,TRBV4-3,CASSQDPVAGATQYF
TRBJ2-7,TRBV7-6,CASSSGTSYEQYF
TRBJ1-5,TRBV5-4,CASSLGSNQPQHF
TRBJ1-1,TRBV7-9,CASSARQTEDTEAFF
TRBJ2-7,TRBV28,CASSSVLDRGDYEQYF
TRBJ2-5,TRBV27,CASSSDRRETQYF
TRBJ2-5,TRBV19,CASKGFAHKETQYF
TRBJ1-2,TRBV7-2,CASSLAYRDRGYGYTF
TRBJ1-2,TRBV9,CASEGPRGYTF
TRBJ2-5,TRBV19,CASSKGTSGFQETQYF
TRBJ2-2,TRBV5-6,CASRWGTGQPKNTGELFF
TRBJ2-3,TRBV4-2,CASSQGGSTDTQYF
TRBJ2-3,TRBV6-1,CASSGTSENTDTQYF
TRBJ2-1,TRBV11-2,CASSFDIPNEQFF
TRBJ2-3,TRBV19,CASSIGPTDTQYF
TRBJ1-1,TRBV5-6,CASSLATAANRAFF
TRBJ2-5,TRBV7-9,CASSYLTSEETQYF
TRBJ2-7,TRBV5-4,CASSLDPTGGEQYF
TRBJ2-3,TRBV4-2,CASSLSGASTDTQYF
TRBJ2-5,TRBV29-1,CSVEGRQERETQYF
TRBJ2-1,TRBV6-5,CASSFAGPRLYNEQFF
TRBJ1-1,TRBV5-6,CASSTKEAHTEAFF
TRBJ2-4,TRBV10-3,CAISEEAGAVAKNIQYF
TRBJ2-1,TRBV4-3,CASSQGLAAYNEQFF
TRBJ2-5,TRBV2,CASSVIETQYF
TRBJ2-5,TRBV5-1,CASRVPGGETQYF
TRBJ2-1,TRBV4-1,CASSQGGGLAGEQFF
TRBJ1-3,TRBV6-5,CASSLDSSGNTIYF
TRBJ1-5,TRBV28,CASSFRALSQPQHF
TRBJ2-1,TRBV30,CAWSVLAGVFNEQFF
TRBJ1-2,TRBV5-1,CASSLAPDGYGYTF
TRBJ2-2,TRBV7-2,CASSFSVAGELFF
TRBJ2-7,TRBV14,CASSRNREGQQYF
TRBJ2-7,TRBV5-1,CASSSRDRGSYEQYF
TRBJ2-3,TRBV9,CASSAAGTLISTDTQYF
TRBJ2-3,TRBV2,CATKLVFDKGLSTDTQYF
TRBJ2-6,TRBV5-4,CASSLGYRDSGANVLTF
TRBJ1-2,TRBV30,CAWSVYYGYTF
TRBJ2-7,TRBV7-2,CASSLLAGNYEQYF
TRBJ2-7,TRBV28,CASSSPTGRTLPYEQYF
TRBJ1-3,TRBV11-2,CASSAGTGSGRGNTIYF
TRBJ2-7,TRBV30,CAWSRRGPGEQYF
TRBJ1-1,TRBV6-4,CASSATAGLTEAFF